The TCR beta chain described here comes from a study of shared clonotypes between healthy human individuals. CDR1 and CDR2 from the germline V gene are SGHTA and FQGNSA. V lost 5 bases to trimming and J lost 7 bases; unmatched junction nucleotides: 7. This CDR3 has 13 residues. Sequencing was performed with immunoSEQ multiplex PCR; in TCRdb, only in-frame clones are kept and a portion is missing. There are 2 million to 2.5 million clones in the sample; around 92% occur only once, and about 0.36% lies in the top ten. The sequence derives from a man between 18 and 29 years old in good health. Some clones in this sample may be carry-over from other donors' samples. The V gene is TRBV7-2, the J gene TRBJ2-5, with 7 positions matching TRBD1. The sample was naive CD4+ T cells from PBMCs. Subset of the sample: CD45RA+ positively selected. CDR3: CASSGEAGGTQYF. Written as DNA, the CDR3 is TGTGCCAGCAGCGGAGAGGCAGGGGGGACCCAGTACTTC.